This T cell receptor (beta chain) was retrieved from a study of beta chain features in type 1 diabetes. Study-wide results and caveats: Moderately but significantly shorter TCRB CDR3s were found in Type 1 diabetes patients in all four CD4+ subsets. No resolution was reached here on whether HLA type influences TCRB rearrangement. VDJ junctions in type 1 diabetes patients carried more deletions and fewer insertions.

Expressed TCRB transcripts got sequenced, as all isolated RNA was reverse transcribed. Sequencing of naive, central memory and regulatory T cell samples gave an average of approximately 3.3 million reads. The protocol was immunoSEQ multiplex PCR, while the TCRdb copy is restricted to in-frame clones and leaves out a portion. The sample contains 200,000 to 250,000 clones, 12% to 15% of which appear only once. A word on this clone: Its target is not known.

Germline V lookup: CDR1 KGHSH, CDR2 LQKENI. V gave up 2 bases and J gave up 4 bases, with 5 bases separating them. The length of the CDR3 is 12 residues. This TCR was sampled from a woman aged 35 to 49 in good health. The sample was naive CD4+ T cells from blood. V gene TRBV18 combines with J gene TRBJ1-2; no definite D call. The CDR3 region is CASSPNIYGYTF. The CDR3 DNA follows: TGTGCCAGCTCACCAAACATCTATGGCTACACCTTC.